This passage covers 25 T cell receptor beta chains from one sample sequenced in a study of CD8+ T cells in alopecia areata. RNA, once extracted, was reverse transcribed into cDNA for use as the sequencing template. Measured with immunoSEQ multiplex PCR; TCRdb has only the in-frame clones, and not every one. The table records 150,000 to 200,000 clones, around 64% of them present only once. Treatment given: oral pan-JAK inhibitor, 5-10 mg twice daily. The sample was CD4+ T cells sorted from blood, taken between weeks 49 and 50, from a patient treated with tofacitinib. These receptors came from a human donor with alopecia areata.

In this sample, this clone turned up a few times. The V gene is TRBV28, the J gene TRBJ2-7, with TRBD1 matching over 8 bases. From germline, CDR1 is MDHEN and CDR2 SYDVKM. This CDR3 spans 13 amino acids. After removal of 7 bases from V and 5 bases from J, the junction contained 7 bases not matched to a gene. The CDR3 DNA follows: TGTGCCAGCAAACGGCAGGGGGCCGACGAGCAGTACTTC. It yields the protein CASKRQGADEQYF.

In nucleotides, the CDR3 is TGTGCCATCAGGGCGGGATGGGAGTTTCGTTCCTACGAGCAGTACTTC. Amino acid sequence: CAIRAGWEFRSYEQYF. The chain links TRBV10-3 to TRBJ2-7; possible D gene TRBD2, 6 bases. The CDR3 contains 16 residues. Per the germline V gene, CDR1 is ENHRY and CDR2 is SYGVKD. Deletions cut 6 bases from V and 1 base from J, with 19 bases between.

The chain links TRBV29-1 to TRBJ2-7; 8 bases match TRBD1. Trimming cost V 3 bases and J 7 bases; bases outside gene matches: 5. This CDR3 comprises 12 residues. Germline V CDR1 and CDR2: SQVTM, ANQGSEA. The CDR3 loop reads CSVDQGAREQYF. CDR3 nucleotides: TGCAGCGTTGATCAGGGGGCGCGTGAGCAGTACTTC.

CDR3 amino acids: CSVEDRQRNYGYTF. CDR3 coding DNA: TGCAGCGTTGAAGATAGACAGCGTAACTATGGCTACACCTTC. The chain is built from TRBV29-1 and TRBJ1-2; tentatively, D is TRBD1 (5 bases). V gave up 0 bases and J gave up 1 base, with 9 bases separating them. The CDR3 consists of 14 residues. Germline CDR1 is SQVTM and CDR2 is ANQGSEA.

The chain joins TRBV29-1 to TRBJ2-3; TRBD1 aligns across 8 bases. CDR3 length equals 18 residues. Per germline, CDR1 SQVTM and CDR2 ANQGSEA. The V and J ends lost 4 bases and 1 base, in that order; junction bases with no gene match: 16. This CDR3 is CSVVRTGRSLHGTDTQYF. The CDR3 DNA reads as TGCAGCGTTGTTAGGACAGGGCGGTCCCTACACGGCACAGATACGCAGTATTTT.

The chain is built from TRBV29-1 and TRBJ2-7; D is perhaps TRBD1 (6 bases). Germline CDR1 reads SQVTM; CDR2 reads ANQGSEA. V dropped 7 bases and J dropped 3 bases, with 13 bases sitting between them. This CDR3 has 12 residues. CDR3 DNA sequence: TGCAGCGGCCGGGACACTGACTACGAGCAGTACTTC. This gives the protein CSGRDTDYEQYF.

The chain has TRBV29-1 and TRBJ2-2; D gene unclear. The germline V and J ends were trimmed by 4 bases and 6 bases, with 6 bases remaining between them. Germline V lookup: CDR1 SQVTM, CDR2 ANQGSEA. The CDR3 contains 11 residues. CDR3 nucleotide sequence: TGCAGCGTTGGTAGGCCCGGGGAGCTGTTTTTT. Residues: CSVGRPGELFF.

The rearrangement joins TRBV30 to TRBJ2-2; no firm D call. The V and J ends lost 6 bases and 13 bases respectively, with 15 bases between them. Germline V gives CDR1 GTSNPN, CDR2 SVGIG (reference sequence). This CDR3 has 11 residues. The CDR3 DNA sequence: TGTGCCTGCAAATATGACGTCGGGCTGTTTTTT. Translation: CACKYDVGLFF.

This clone came up a few times. Additional DNA sequences in this sample encode the identical CDR3. The CDR3 sequence: CSVETGESGYTF. DNA for the CDR3: TGCAGCGTTGAAACGGGGGAGAGTGGCTACACCTTC. The genes are TRBV29-1 and TRBJ1-2; maybe TRBD1 (5 bases). Germline V lookup: CDR1 SQVTM, CDR2 ANQGSEA. V was trimmed by 2 bases and J by 7 bases, leaving 11 bases between them. This CDR3 comprises 12 residues.

The J gene is TRBJ1-1, the V gene TRBV6-5; D remains ambiguous. Germline CDR1 is MNHEY and CDR2 is SVGAGI. Trimming left V 1 base short and J 6 bases short, with 15 bases between. The CDR3 length is 15 residues. Here the CDR3 DNA reads TGTGCCAGCAGTTACTTGACGGGGTCGGAGGCTGAAGCTTTCTTT. It specifies CASSYLTGSEAEAFF.

This rearrangement joins TRBV4-3 to TRBJ2-5; D call uncertain. The CDR3 runs to 15 residues. V was trimmed by 1 base and J by 4 bases, leaving 13 bases between them. CDR1 is LGHNA and CDR2 is YSLEER in the germline V gene. CDR3 region: CASSQGSPPSETQYF. CDR3 sequence (DNA): TGCGCCAGCAGCCAAGGTAGTCCCCCTTCAGAGACCCAGTACTTC.

J is TRBJ1-6 and V is TRBV15; D remains unclear. This CDR3 is built from 15 residues. Germline lookup yields CDR1 LNHNV and CDR2 YYDKDF (reference sequence). Trimming pared 2 bases from V and 7 bases from J, leaving 12 bases between. The CDR3, as DNA: TGTGCCACCAGCAGAAGGCCGGACGTAAATTCACCCCTCCACTTT. Its protein product is CATSRRPDVNSPLHF.

The chain couples TRBV15 to TRBJ2-1, with TRBD2 matching over 7 bases. The CDR3 has 13 residues. Germline CDR1 LNHNV, CDR2 YYDKDF (reference sequence). V lost 1 base, J lost 7 bases, and 1 base stayed unmatched. The CDR3 DNA sequence: TGTGCCACCAGCAGAGGGACTAGTAATGAGCAGTTCTTC. Translation gives CATSRGTSNEQFF. The whole variable domain, remainder taken from reference TRBV15 and TRBJ2-1, is DAMVIQNPRYQVTQFGKPVTLSCSQTLNHNVMYWYQQKSSQAPKLLFHYYDKDFNNEADTPDNFQSRRPNTSFCFLDIRSPGLGDTAMYLCATSRGTSNEQFFGPGTRLTVL.

The genes are TRBV7-8 and TRBJ1-2; no reliable D call. The V gene's germline CDR1 is SGHVS and CDR2 FQNEAQ. V was pared by 5 bases and J by 2 bases, with 9 bases between. This CDR3 has 13 amino acids. Here the CDR3 DNA reads TGTGCCAGCAGCCCACACGAAAACTATGGCTACACCTTC. Its protein is CASSPHENYGYTF.

The V gene is TRBV27, the J gene TRBJ2-7; 7 bases agree with TRBD2. Germline loops: CDR1 MNHEY, CDR2 SMNVEV (reference sequence). Losses at the gene ends were 4 bases for V and 4 bases for J; bases not matched to a gene: 7. The CDR3 sequence is 14 residues long. CDR3: CASSSSLAVYEQYF. The CDR3 nucleotides read TGTGCCAGCAGTTCCAGCCTAGCGGTGTACGAGCAGTACTTC.

The genes are TRBV5-1 and TRBJ2-6, with D perhaps matching TRBD1 (6 bases). V was clipped by 4 bases and J by 0 bases, with 11 bases between them. The CDR3 has 16 amino acids. Germline V gene data show CDR1 as SGHRS and CDR2 as YFSETQ. The chain's CDR3 is CASSPGQLSGANVLTF. DNA for the CDR3: TGCGCCAGCAGCCCCGGACAGCTCTCTGGGGCCAACGTCCTGACTTTC.

The rearrangement uses TRBV9 and TRBJ2-7, with TRBD2 matching over 11 bases. V lost 2 bases, J lost 6 bases, and 4 bases stayed unmatched. Looked up from germline, CDR1 is SGDLS and CDR2 is YYNGEE. This CDR3 region has 14 residues. The CDR3 is CASSVSGGAVEQYF. CDR3 nucleotides: TGTGCCAGCAGCGTTAGCGGGGGGGCCGTCGAGCAGTACTTC.

This sequence joins TRBV6-6 and TRBJ2-7; 7 bases align to TRBD1. Trimming removed 7 bases from V and 2 bases from J; junction bases left unmatched: 11. The germline CDR1 and CDR2 sequences are MNHNY and SVGAGI (reference sequence). The CDR3 sequence is 15 residues long. As DNA, the CDR3 is TGTGCCAGCACATCCGACAGGGCTTCCCCCTACGAGCAGTACTTC. The encoded protein is CASTSDRASPYEQYF.

The gene calls are TRBV4-3 and TRBJ2-3; D unresolved. V dropped 1 base and J dropped 2 bases, with 10 bases sitting between them. This CDR3 has 15 amino acids. The germline gives CDR1 LGHNA, CDR2 YSLEER. Here the CDR3 DNA reads TGCGCCAGCAGCCAAGTTGTTCAGACCACAGATACGCAGTATTTT. Protein sequence: CASSQVVQTTDTQYF.

The chain couples TRBV6-5 to TRBJ2-1; 8 bases agree with TRBD2. With V trimmed by 4 bases and J by 7 bases, 12 bases remained unmatched. CDR1 is MNHEY and CDR2 is SVGAGI in the germline V gene. The CDR3 extends over 16 amino acids. As DNA, the CDR3 is TGTGCCAGCAGTTTCCTTAGCGGGGCCCTTCCTAATGAGCAGTTCTTC. Its protein is CASSFLSGALPNEQFF.

CDR3 in amino acids: CASSTRSAGELFF. CDR3 in DNA: TGTGCCAGCAGCACCCGGTCGGCCGGGGAGCTGTTTTTT. V gene TRBV7-9 combines with J gene TRBJ2-2; unclear D gene. V lost 5 bases and J lost 6, with 10 bases in between. CDR3 length equals 13 residues. Germline V CDR1 and CDR2: SEHNR, FQNEAQ (reference sequence).

This clone was seen more than once but under ten times. The same CDR3 is also encoded by other DNA sequences in this sample. The rearrangement joins TRBV4-3 to TRBJ1-5; no clear D. Germline V gene data show CDR1 as LGHNA and CDR2 as YSLEER. The CDR3 spans 13 residues. V lost 0 bases and J lost 3, with 3 bases in between. CDR3 DNA sequence: TGCGCCAGCAGCCAAGATCTCAATCAGCCCCAGCATTTT. Its protein product is CASSQDLNQPQHF.

In its sample, this clone was seen a few times. V is TRBV4-3 and J is TRBJ2-2; weak D call: TRBD2 (7 bases). With 0 bases removed from V and 12 bases from J, the gap between germline ends came to 14 bases. Per the germline V gene, CDR1 is LGHNA and CDR2 is YSLEER. The CDR3 contains 14 residues. The CDR3 loop is CASSQDRGGGKLFF. In DNA form, the CDR3 reads TGCGCCAGCAGCCAAGATCGAGGGGGGGGCAAGCTGTTTTTT.

J is TRBJ1-5 and V is TRBV2; possible D gene TRBD1, 5 bases. This CDR3 has 12 residues. The germline CDR1 and CDR2 sequences are SNHLY and FYNNEI. V dropped 6 bases and J dropped 9 bases, with 12 bases sitting between them. The CDR3 sequence: CASSIQGGPQHF. In nucleotides, the CDR3 is TGTGCCAGCAGCATTCAGGGTGGGCCCCAGCATTTT.

This clone showed up just a few times. The J gene is TRBJ2-3, the V gene TRBV7-3; D is uncertain. Trimming cost V 5 bases and J 0 bases, with 12 bases left between them. There are 15 residues in the CDR3. Germline values: CDR1 SGHTA, CDR2 FQGTGA. CDR3 nucleotide sequence: TGTGCCAGCAGCCTCCAGGCTTCTAGCACAGATACGCAGTATTTT. Its translation: CASSLQASSTDTQYF.